This is a list of T cell receptor beta chains from one sample in a study of T-cell reconstitution after alpha-beta-depleted transplantation in children. TCRdb reprocessed the PCR reads via MiXCR and lists one record per CDR3 protein. The data hold approximately 170,000 distinct CDR3 sequences, with 11% observed a single time. This material consisted of PBMCs, taken before TCRalphabeta/CD19-depleted stem cell transplant. These receptors were obtained from a boy aged 2 to 9 with acute myeloid leukemia, due to receive a stem cell transplant. The CDR3 runs from the conserved cysteine through the conserved F or W. A D gene is named only where the DNA matches it firmly. Rows may omit the clone size; those that give it use once, few, many or a size class.

D	size	V	J	DNA	CDR3
TRBD1	-	TRBV11-2	TRBJ2-2	TGTGCCAACAGCTGGGGACAGGGGGCCGGGGAGCTGTTTTTT	CANSWGQGAGELFF
TRBD1	-	TRBV5-4	TRBJ2-5	TGTGCCAGCAGCTATGGGACAGAAGAGACCCAGTACTTC	CASSYGTEETQYF
-	few	TRBV20-1	TRBJ2-1	TGCAGTGCTCGCTTTGTAGACTCGCGGCCCAATGAGCAGTTCTTC	CSARFVDSRPNEQFF
TRBD2	many	TRBV24-1	TRBJ2-5	TGTGCCACCAGTACCTCTAGCGGGAGAGAGACCCAGTACTTC	CATSTSSGRETQYF
-	many	TRBV6-1	TRBJ1-6	TGTGCCAGCAGCAACACAGGGTTCAATTCACCCCTCCACTTT	CASSNTGFNSPLHF
TRBD1	many	TRBV7-2	TRBJ1-1	TGTGCCAGCAGACCGAAGACAGGGGGCAACACTGAAGCTTTCTTT	CASRPKTGGNTEAFF
-	many	TRBV4-1	TRBJ1-5	TGCGCCAGCAGCCAAGATGGAGGGAGTAGCGGTCAGCCCCAGCATTTT	CASSQDGGSSGQPQHF
-	many	TRBV5-1	TRBJ2-7	TGCGCCAACCACCCAATCGGAGGGTACTACGAGCAGTACTTC	CANHPIGGYYEQYF
-	many	TRBV4-1	TRBJ2-6	TGCGCCAGCAGCCCACCCAGTGAATCAGACTCTGGGGCCAACGTCCTGACTTTC	CASSPPSESDSGANVLTF
-	-	TRBV30	TRBJ1-2	TGTGCCTGGAGTGAAGGGGACAACTATGGCTACACCTTC	CAWSEGDNYGYTF
TRBD1	many	TRBV10-3	TRBJ2-1	TGTGCCATCAGACCACAGGGGACGAATGAGCAGTTCTTC	CAIRPQGTNEQFF
-	many	TRBV9	TRBJ1-2	TGTGCCAGCAGCGTGGGGTACCCTAACTATGGCTACACCTTC	CASSVGYPNYGYTF
TRBD1	many	TRBV5-6	TRBJ2-7	TGTGCCAGCAGCTTTCTAGACAGGGGGTCCTACGAGCAGTACTTC	CASSFLDRGSYEQYF
TRBD2	many	TRBV5-1	TRBJ2-1	TGCGCCAGCAGCTTGGTAGTAGCGGGACACAATGAGCAGTTCTTC	CASSLVVAGHNEQFF
TRBD2	many	TRBV13	TRBJ2-7	TGTGCCAGCAGCTCGGGACTAGCGGGAGGTTTCTACTACGAGCAGTACTTC	CASSSGLAGGFYYEQYF
TRBD2	once	TRBV12-3/TRBV12-4	TRBJ2-3	TGTGCCAGCAGTTCGGAGACTAGCGGGAGAACGAATACGCAGTATTTT	CASSSETSGRTNTQYF
TRBD1	many	TRBV4-2	TRBJ2-7	TGTGCCAGCAGCCAATTCGGGACAGCGAGCTCCTACGAGCAGTACTTC	CASSQFGTASSYEQYF
-	many	TRBV12-3/TRBV12-4	TRBJ2-7	TGTGCCAGCAGCCCTCAGGGGGGAGGCTACGAGCAGTACTTC	CASSPQGGGYEQYF
-	many	TRBV20-1	TRBJ2-3	TGCAGTGCTAGAGATCTTAGCACAGATACGCAGTATTTT	CSARDLSTDTQYF
-	many	TRBV7-6	TRBJ1-3	TGTGCCAGCAGCTCCCCCGGACAGCAACCCTCTGGAAACACCATATATTTT	CASSSPGQQPSGNTIYF
-	many	TRBV2	TRBJ2-7	TGTGCCAGCAGAGCGTACGAGCAGTACTTC	CASRAYEQYF
-	many	TRBV28	TRBJ2-7	TGTGCCAGCAGGGGGCAGGGCCGAAACTACGAGCAGTACTTC	CASRGQGRNYEQYF
-	-	TRBV3-1	TRBJ2-7	TGTGCCAGCAGCCAAGGGGCGAGCGGGCGTCTCTCGGAGCAGTACTTC	CASSQGASGRLSEQYF
-	-	TRBV20-1	TRBJ2-6	TGCAGTGCTAGAGATGGAACCGCGCTCTCTGGGGCCAACGTCCTGACTTTC	CSARDGTALSGANVLTF
TRBD2	many	TRBV12-3/TRBV12-4	TRBJ2-1	TGTGCCAGCAGTTTTTTGGTATACGGGACTAGCGCCTACAATGAGCAGTTCTTC	CASSFLVYGTSAYNEQFF
TRBD2	-	TRBV20-1	TRBJ2-1	TGCAGTGCTACGCTAGGAGCGGGGGGGCCCCTAGCCTACAATGAGCAGTTCTTC	CSATLGAGGPLAYNEQFF
-	-	TRBV14	TRBJ1-1	TGTGCCAGCAGCCGGTTGGGGGGAGCTGAAGCTTTCTTT	CASSRLGGAEAFF
-	many	TRBV7-9	TRBJ2-1	TGTGCCAGCAGCTTAGAACTAGTAGGCAATGAGCAGTTCTTC	CASSLELVGNEQFF
-	many	TRBV5-1	TRBJ2-1	TGCGCCAGCAGCGGAAACTACAATGAGCAGTTCTTC	CASSGNYNEQFF
TRBD2	many	TRBV3-1	TRBJ2-1	TGTGCCAGCAGCCACTTAGCGGGGGCTTCTTACAATGAGCAGTTCTTC	CASSHLAGASYNEQFF
TRBD2	many	TRBV5-5	TRBJ2-3	TGTGCCAGCACACGCGGGGGGTCTCGCGAGCGAGATACGCAGTATTTT	CASTRGGSRERDTQYF
TRBD1	-	TRBV2	TRBJ1-5	TGTGCCAGCAGGTCTCAGGGGGCGAGCAATCAGCCCCAGCATTTT	CASRSQGASNQPQHF
-	many	TRBV11-2	TRBJ2-5	TGTGCCAGCAGCACAGGCCCCCGAGAGACCCAGTACTTC	CASSTGPRETQYF
-	-	TRBV30	TRBJ1-2	TGTGCCTGGAGTGTGGCGGTGGCCGGCTACACCTTC	CAWSVAVAGYTF
-	many	TRBV5-5	TRBJ2-3	TGTGCCAGCAGCTCCCTGGCCAGCACAGATACGCAGTATTTT	CASSSLASTDTQYF
-	many	TRBV20-1	TRBJ1-5	TGCAGTGCTAGTGAGTCGACAGGAGGCCCTCAGCCCCAGCATTTT	CSASESTGGPQPQHF
-	many	TRBV20-1	TRBJ1-3	TGCAGTGCTACGGGTAGAGGCTCTGGAAACACCATATATTTT	CSATGRGSGNTIYF
TRBD2	many	TRBV14	TRBJ2-1	TGTGCCAGCAGCCAAGGGCGGGGGTACAATGAGCAGTTCTTC	CASSQGRGYNEQFF
-	many	TRBV6-5	TRBJ1-6	TGTGCCAGCAGTTACCCAATCGGGGATTCAGGTTCACCCCTCCACTTT	CASSYPIGDSGSPLHF
-	-	TRBV11-2	TRBJ2-5	TGTGCCAGCAGCCAACAACAAGAGACCCAGTACTTC	CASSQQQETQYF
-	many	TRBV10-2	TRBJ2-7	TGCGCCAGCATTCCCGAGGACTCCTACGAGCAGTACTTC	CASIPEDSYEQYF
-	many	TRBV29-1	TRBJ2-7	TGCAGCGCCGAGAGGGGCTACGAGCAGTACTTC	CSAERGYEQYF
-	many	TRBV5-1	TRBJ2-1	TGCGCCAGCAGCTTGGCTGGTCTCGATGAGCAGTTCTTC	CASSLAGLDEQFF
TRBD2	many	TRBV11-2	TRBJ2-2	TGTGCCAGCAGCCCTCCCGGGTCAAGCGGGATGGTTGACACCGGGGAGCTGTTTTTT	CASSPPGSSGMVDTGELFF
-	-	TRBV7-3	TRBJ2-6	TGTGCCAGCAGCGTTGACGGAACCTCTGGGGCCAACGTCCTGACTTTC	CASSVDGTSGANVLTF
TRBD2	few	TRBV12-3/TRBV12-4	TRBJ2-2	TGTGCCAGCAGTTCCTCCTGGAGAACTAGCGGGAGAGGCACCGGGGAGCTGTTTTTT	CASSSSWRTSGRGTGELFF
-	many	TRBV11-2	TRBJ2-5	TGTGCCAGCAGCTTAGATCGCCAAGAGACCCAGTACTTC	CASSLDRQETQYF
-	many	TRBV6-5	TRBJ2-7	TGTGCCAGCAGTTACGACTCCCCCGCTAACTACGAGCAGTACTTC	CASSYDSPANYEQYF
-	many	TRBV5-1	TRBJ1-2	TGCGCCAGCAGCTTGAATGCGGGAACTAGCTATGGCTACACCTTC	CASSLNAGTSYGYTF
TRBD1	many	TRBV7-9	TRBJ1-4	TGTGCCAGCGGCGGGACAGGGGGTATCGCAGCTAATGAAAAACTGTTTTTT	CASGGTGGIAANEKLFF
-	many	TRBV5-6	TRBJ1-1	TGTGCCAGCAGCTTCCGGTCTTTGAACACTGAAGCTTTCTTT	CASSFRSLNTEAFF
TRBD1	few	TRBV3-1	TRBJ2-5	TGTGCCTGCAGAGTAACAAGCAGGGGGCAGAGTGGAAGTGAGACCCAGTACTTC	CACRVTSRGQSGSETQYF
-	many	TRBV20-1	TRBJ1-5	TGCAGTGCTAGAGTTTTAGGGGCAGGGAGCAATCAGCCCCAGCATTTT	CSARVLGAGSNQPQHF
TRBD1	many	TRBV3-1	TRBJ2-7	TGTGCCAGCAGCCAGGGACAGTCCTACGAGCAGTACTTC	CASSQGQSYEQYF